The text below deals with one T cell receptor (beta chain). Its binding antigen is unknown. Per-base quality was not reported, and no clone a single base away is much larger than it. TCRbeta CDR3 regions were amplified from genomic DNA using the immunoSEQ Assay, a bias-controlled multiplex PCR. For the original study's pipeline: Within the assay, amplification of reference gene primers was used to estimate how many nucleated cells each sample contained. Sequence reads were collapsed and filtered to measure the absolute abundance of every unique TCRbeta CDR3 rearrangement. For each sample, productive Simpson clonality was calculated as the square root of Simpson's diversity index over productive rearrangements. TCRdb's version of the immuneACCESS table is confined to in-frame rearrangements and falls short of the full clone set. An unresolved V gene accounts for under half of the shortfall where checked; the remainder is of unknown origin. Clone size and V and J calls were adopted from that table, with D and trimming inferred from the DNA. This sample holds 90,000 to 100,000 clones; around 82% were observed only once. The top ten hold approximately 6.8% of the sample.

The sample comes from a study of blood T cell repertoires in COVID-19 (dated by TCRdb to 2020 to 2021). Notes on the research overall: Collaborator samples came from the United States, Italy and Spain and covered acute and convalescent phases of COVID-19. Where available, HLA class I and class II types were obtained from metadata supplied by the sample provider rather than from assay-based typing. Deeply sampled blood TCRbeta repertoires from subjects exposed to, actively infected with, or recovered from COVID-19 were included in the dataset. The prospective study material was composed of cDNA or gDNA derived from T cells, B-cell-depleted T cells, or PBMCs. The samples were drawn from the first 160 participants of the ongoing ImmuneRACE study and from roughly 1,300 subjects provided by 6 global collaborators. The repertoires were released in a freely available public database intended as a resource for research on the immune response to SARS-CoV-2. The sample metadata nearly always contained a de-identified subject ID, COVID-19 status, age in years and sex. Broad study findings and their caveats: The amount of clinical and demographic metadata varied by source and participant and was provided uncurated.

Spanning cysteine to phenylalanine, the CDR3 consists of 14 amino acids. Only the CDR3 region is kept as DNA, spanning 42 bases read in frame from base 1. The germline V gene gives CDR1 as KGHSH and CDR2 as LQKENI. The germline ends are 6 bases apart after V is trimmed by 6 bases and J by 0 bases. Collaborating institutions collected whole blood in K2EDTA tubes following their own protocols. For TCRbeta analysis, collaborators shipped samples in one of three forms: frozen whole blood, isolated PBMCs, or DNA extracted from either of those sample types. The sequencing input was peripheral blood. This chain is built from TRBV18 and TRBJ1-6, with the D segment identity uncertain. This clonotype was obtained from a man in his fifties or sixties with acute or convalescent COVID-19. This receptor carries the CDR3 CASSLSSYNSPLHF. The nucleotides are TGTGCCAGCTCCCTCAGCTCCTATAATTCACCCCTCCACTTT.